The clone carrying this T cell receptor beta chain was counted at least ten times. This CDR3 spans 14 amino acids. V lost 3 bases and J 2 bases, leaving 12 bases between the germline ends. The germline V gene has CDR1 SGHRS and CDR2 YFSETQ. This entry belongs to a study of blood T cell repertoires in COVID-19. Under the authors' procedure: Using reference gene primer amplification, nucleated cell counts were estimated. The assay was immunoSEQ multiplex PCR, and TCRdb's table has in-frame clones only and misses some. The V and J calls and clone size were taken over from that table, and D and trimming were inferred from the DNA. The table lists 200,000 or so clones, around 80% of them singletons.

The material sequenced was peripheral blood. This chain joins TRBV5-1 and TRBJ2-7, with TRBD1 as a possible D gene (5 bases). The sequence came from a human donor with acute or convalescent COVID-19. The donor label of this sample is uncertain. The CDR3 DNA reads as TGCGCCAGCAGCTCTCGGACACCACCCTACGAGCAGTACTTC. Amino acid sequence: CASSSRTPPYEQYF.